Each of the 12 T cell receptor beta chains below was sequenced from the same sample in a study of cytomegalovirus exposure and HLA in healthy donors. The PCR made use of 60 Vbeta and 13 Jbeta primers. Produced via immunoSEQ multiplex PCR; TCRdb's table is partial and in-frame only. The table has 100,000 to 150,000 clones, approximately 87% seen once; the top ten hold approximately 4.7%. The sequenced sample was PBMCs. Receptors were obtained from a woman aged 25 to 39 in good health and CMV-seronegative.

The V gene is TRBV10-3, the J gene TRBJ1-5; no firm D call. The CDR3 is 16 amino acids. Trimming took 3 bases from V and 6 from J, leaving 18 bases between them. Germline CDR1 ENHRY, CDR2 SYGVKD. The CDR3 loop is CAISEGSGASGQPQHF. The DNA for the CDR3 is TGTGCCATCAGTGAAGGGAGTGGAGCTTCGGGTCAGCCCCAGCATTTT.

The J gene is TRBJ1-4, the V gene TRBV28; 11 positions match TRBD1. The V gene's germline CDR1 is MDHEN and CDR2 SYDVKM. V gave up 3 bases and J gave up 7 bases; unmatched junction bases: 7. The CDR3 runs to 16 residues. CDR3 nucleotides: TGTGCCAGCAGTTTCCTACCGGGACAGGGGGGTGAAAAACTGTTTTTT. This gives the protein CASSFLPGQGGEKLFF.

The J gene is TRBJ2-7, the V gene TRBV29-1; 7 bases align to TRBD2. Germline V gene lookup returns CDR1 SQVTM and CDR2 ANQGSEA. The CDR3 spans 12 residues. The V gene end was trimmed by 5 bases and the J gene end by 5 bases; junction bases not matched to a gene: 6. The CDR3 loop reads CSVRRGDHEQYF. CDR3 sequence (DNA): TGCAGCGTTCGCCGGGGGGACCACGAGCAGTACTTC.

The rearrangement uses TRBV7-2 and TRBJ1-5; 8 positions agree with TRBD1. The J segment lost 2 bases and the V segment lost 1 base, leaving 1 base of the junction unmatched. CDR1 and CDR2 (germline): SGHTA, FQGNSA. The CDR3 sequence is 15 residues long. The CDR3 sequence: CASSLDRGGNQPQHF. The CDR3 DNA is TGTGCCAGCAGCTTAGACAGGGGGGGCAATCAGCCCCAGCATTTT.

The V gene is TRBV7-9, the J gene TRBJ2-2, with D uncertain. CDR1 and CDR2 (germline): SEHNR, FQNEAQ (reference sequence). Between the trimmed V and J ends, which lost 8 bases and 6 bases, there was a span of 7 bases. This CDR3 has 11 amino acids. CDR3 sequence: CASSLSGELFF. CDR3 DNA sequence: TGTGCCAGCTCCCTGTCCGGGGAGCTGTTTTTT.

This chain connects TRBV7-3 to TRBJ2-3, with D hard to call. V was trimmed by 5 bases and J by 2 bases, leaving 5 bases between them. The CDR3 has 12 residues. Germline lookup yields CDR1 SGHTA and CDR2 FQGTGA. DNA for the CDR3: TGTGCCAGCAGCCGAGACACAGATACGCAGTATTTT. It encodes CASSRDTDTQYF.

The chain uses TRBV4-1 and TRBJ1-6; TRBD1 matches at 10 bases. Losses at the gene ends were 3 bases for V and 9 bases for J; bases not matched to a gene: 5. The germline CDR1 and CDR2 sequences are MGHRA and YSYEKL. The CDR3 loop spans 15 amino acids. The CDR3 protein is CASSHFRTGGSPLHF. CDR3 DNA sequence: TGCGCCAGCAGCCATTTTCGGACAGGGGGTTCACCCCTCCACTTT.

The gene calls are TRBV7-2 and TRBJ2-1; tentatively, D is TRBD2 (5 bases). CDR1 SGHTA and CDR2 FQGNSA come from the germline V gene. The CDR3 covers 18 residues. Trimming took 5 bases from V and 0 from J, leaving 20 bases between them. CDR3 nucleotide sequence: TGTGCCAGCAGCCCGAACTCCTTTAGCGTAGGCTCCTACAATGAGCAGTTCTTC. Its translation: CASSPNSFSVGSYNEQFF.

The chain uses TRBV4-3 and TRBJ1-5; D unresolved. Trimming removed 1 base at V and 6 bases at J, with 13 bases between. The CDR3 totals 15 residues. Germline V gene lookup returns CDR1 LGHNA and CDR2 YSLEER. CDR3 in amino acids: CASSQVLGRSQPQHF. CDR3 nucleotide sequence: TGCGCCAGCAGCCAAGTGTTAGGGAGGTCTCAGCCCCAGCATTTT.

The CDR3 loop reads CASSPGGTGETQYF. The CDR3 nucleotides are TGTGCCAGCAGCCCCGGGGGGACCGGAGAGACCCAGTACTTC. This chain links TRBV9 with TRBJ2-5; 7 bases agree with TRBD2. V shed 4 bases, J shed 4 bases, and the junction held 7 bases outside the gene matches. Germline CDR1 is SGDLS and CDR2 is YYNGEE. This CDR3 spans 14 amino acids.

The chain employs TRBV9 and TRBJ2-6, with D perhaps TRBD2 (6 bases). There are 17 residues in the CDR3. The V and J ends lost 4 bases and 1 base respectively, with 15 bases between them. Germline CDR1 is SGDLS and CDR2 is YYNGEE. The CDR3 nucleotides are TGTGCCAGCAGCTCCCAGGGTGGGGGGTCTGGGGCCAACGTCCTGACTTTC. This sequence encodes CASSSQGGGSGANVLTF.

The genes are TRBV28 and TRBJ1-1; TRBD1 aligns across 9 bases. CDR3 length: 17 amino acids. Germline CDR1 MDHEN, CDR2 SYDVKM. Trimming at V came to 5 bases and at J to 5 bases, leaving 15 bases not matched to a gene. This CDR3 reads CASSPTGGYRRRTEAFF. The CDR3 nucleotides are TGTGCCAGCAGTCCCACAGGGGGCTATCGAAGGAGGACTGAAGCTTTCTTT.